The 19 T cell receptor beta chains below were found in one sample sequenced in a study of blood T cell repertoires in COVID-19. Repertoires were generated with immunoSEQ multiplex PCR, while TCRdb's copy carries only in-frame clones and drops some. The data show about 200,000 clones, about 92% seen once. Specimen: peripheral blood. The receptors shown here come from a man between 25 and 39 years old with acute or convalescent COVID-19.

V usage is TRBV11-1 and J usage is TRBJ2-2; 7 positions agree with TRBD1. V lost 3 bases and J lost 1; bases outside the gene matches: 2. CDR1 is SGHAT, CDR2 FQDESV, per germline (reference sequence). The CDR3 contains 15 residues. CDR3 nucleotide sequence: TGTGCCAGCAGCTTGAACAGGGGGAACACCGGGGAGCTGTTTTTT. Translated, it gives CASSLNRGNTGELFF.

This sequence joins TRBV4-2 and TRBJ2-2; perhaps TRBD2 as D (6 bases). The CDR3 is 16 amino acids. V lost 0 bases to trimming and J lost 0 bases, with 8 bases between them. Germline CDR1 reads LGHNA; CDR2 reads YNFKEQ. This chain's CDR3 is CASSQDPGANTGELFF. Here the CDR3 DNA reads TGTGCCAGCAGCCAAGACCCGGGGGCGAACACCGGGGAGCTGTTTTTT.

Details on this clone: In the same sample, other DNA sequences code for this CDR3. J is TRBJ2-7 and V is TRBV3-1 (or the pseudogene TRBV3-2); a possible D gene is TRBD1 (5 bases). CDR1 and CDR2 (germline): LGHDT, YNNKEL (reference sequence). This CDR3 has 13 residues. V dropped 2 bases and J dropped 2 bases, with 7 bases sitting between them. In DNA form, the CDR3 reads TGTGCCAGCAGCCAACAGGGCGCCTACGAGCAGTACTTC. This codes for CASSQQGAYEQYF.

V and J are TRBV20-1 and TRBJ1-1; D perhaps matches TRBD1 (6 bases). The V and J ends lost 3 bases and 0 bases respectively, with 11 bases between them. Germline values: CDR1 DFQATT, CDR2 SNEGSKA (reference sequence). CDR3 length: 14 residues. Here the CDR3 reads CSASERDMNTEAFF. For the CDR3, the DNA is TGCAGTGCTAGTGAGAGGGACATGAACACTGAAGCTTTCTTT.

CDR3 sequence (DNA): TGTGCCAGCAGGATACAGGGGCACGGCTACACCTTC. This translates into CASRIQGHGYTF. V is TRBV28 and J is TRBJ1-2, with 7 nucleotides matching TRBD1. CDR3 length equals 12 residues. Germline CDR1 MDHEN, CDR2 SYDVKM. The V segment lost 6 bases and the J segment 8 bases; nucleotides outside the gene matches: 6.

The CDR3 region is CASSYFRSLMNTEAFF. CDR3 nucleotide sequence: TGTGCCAGCAGTTACTTTAGAAGCTTAATGAACACTGAAGCTTTCTTT. The chain uses TRBV6-5 and TRBJ1-1, with unresolved D. Per the germline V gene, CDR1 is MNHEY and CDR2 is SVGAGI. The V end lost 1 base, the J end lost 0 bases, and 12 bases lay between the germline ends. The CDR3 loop spans 16 amino acids.

The chain couples TRBV4-2 to TRBJ2-3, with D maybe TRBD2 (6 bases). The V end lost 0 bases, the J end lost 3 bases, and 13 bases lay between the germline ends. The CDR3 has 16 residues. Germline-derived CDR1 and CDR2 are LGHNA and YNFKEQ. The chain's CDR3 is CASSQEWGVGTDTQYF. CDR3 bases: TGTGCCAGCAGCCAAGAATGGGGGGTTGGAACAGATACGCAGTATTTT.

The J gene is TRBJ1-5, the V gene TRBV27, with 7 bases aligning to TRBD1. CDR1 and CDR2 from the germline V gene are MNHEY and SMNVEV (reference sequence). V dropped 4 bases and J dropped 3; count of bases not matched to a gene: 6. The CDR3 runs 15 residues. CDR3 DNA sequence: TGTGCCAGCAGTTCAACAGGGACAGTCAATCAGCCCCAGCATTTT. Its translation is CASSSTGTVNQPQHF.

The rearrangement links TRBV19 to TRBJ2-2; D is possibly TRBD2 (8 bases). Trimming removed 9 bases at V and 4 bases at J, with 24 bases between. The V gene's germline CDR1 is LNHDA and CDR2 SQIVND (reference sequence). The CDR3 consists of 17 residues. CDR3 DNA sequence: TGTGCCAGCGTTCGGGGACAGCGGGAGTGGGGCACCGGGGAGCTGTTTTTT. Amino acid sequence: CASVRGQREWGTGELFF.

The chain uses TRBV24-1 and TRBJ1-4; D is unresolved. The CDR3 totals 15 residues. The germline V gene encodes CDR1 KGHDR and CDR2 SFDVKD. The germline V and J ends were trimmed by 3 bases and 3 bases, with 10 bases remaining between them. The CDR3 is CATSDSKRPNEKLFF. CDR3 nucleotide sequence: TGTGCCACCAGTGATAGCAAGCGACCTAATGAAAAACTGTTTTTT.

There are a few counts of this clone. V is TRBV11-2 and J is TRBJ1-1, with D perhaps matching TRBD1 (5 bases). CDR1 is SGHAT and CDR2 is FQNNGV in the germline V gene. CDR3 length equals 16 residues. V lost 1 base and J 7 bases, leaving 19 bases between the germline ends. CDR3 residues: CASSLAPGRESGEAFF. The DNA of the CDR3 is TGTGCCAGCAGCTTAGCCCCGGGCAGGGAAAGTGGTGAAGCTTTCTTT.

The chain couples TRBV19 to TRBJ1-1, with TRBD1 as a possible D gene (5 bases). Germline V gene sequence: CDR1 LNHDA, CDR2 SQIVND (reference sequence). Trimming shortened V by 7 bases and J by 4 bases, and 16 bases separated the two germline ends. This CDR3 has 14 residues. The CDR3: CASTPGGWSTEAFF. DNA of the CDR3: TGTGCCAGTACCCCCGGGGGATGGAGCACTGAAGCTTTCTTT.

The chain is built from TRBV3-1 (or the pseudogene TRBV3-2) and TRBJ2-3; 10 positions agree with TRBD2. CDR3 size: 16 residues. CDR1 is LGHDT and CDR2 is YNNKEL in the germline V gene (reference sequence). J lost 6 bases, V lost 5 bases, and 11 bases had no gene match. The CDR3 is CASSFNPGLATDTQYF. CDR3 coding DNA: TGTGCCAGCAGCTTCAACCCGGGACTAGCGACGGATACGCAGTATTTT.

The chain carries TRBV6-2 or TRBV6-3 and TRBJ2-7; 8 nucleotides match TRBD2. The V segment lost 0 bases and the J segment 6 bases; nucleotides outside the gene matches: 4. Germline loops: CDR1 MNHEY, CDR2 SVGEGT. The length of the CDR3 is 14 residues. CDR3: CASSYSGTSSEQYF. Written as DNA, the CDR3 is TGTGCCAGCAGTTACTCCGGGACTAGTAGCGAGCAGTACTTC.

The chain links TRBV11-2 to TRBJ2-4; no clear D. Germline V lookup: CDR1 SGHAT, CDR2 FQNNGV. There are 15 residues in the CDR3. The V gene lost 5 bases and the J gene lost 1 base, with 12 bases spanning the gap. The CDR3 protein is CASSPRPTAKNIQYF. The DNA of the CDR3 is TGTGCCAGCAGCCCACGCCCTACGGCCAAAAACATTCAGTACTTC.

The gene calls are TRBV15 and TRBJ2-7; 7 nucleotides line up with TRBD2. Germline V gives CDR1 LNHNV, CDR2 YYDKDF (reference sequence). This CDR3 has 13 residues. V shed 1 base, J shed 7 bases, and the junction held 4 bases outside the gene matches. The CDR3 sequence is CATSRGPGGEQYF. Here the CDR3 DNA reads TGTGCCACCAGCAGAGGGCCGGGAGGAGAGCAGTACTTC.

The rearrangement links TRBV5-5 to TRBJ2-3; D is possibly TRBD1 (6 bases). Germline CDR1 and CDR2: SGHKS and YYEKEE (reference sequence). The CDR3 runs 17 residues. V gave up 0 bases and J gave up 3 bases, with 17 bases separating them. The CDR3 region has the DNA TGTGCCAGCAGCTTGGCTCCCGGGACAAAAGGAACAGATACGCAGTATTTT. Its translation is CASSLAPGTKGTDTQYF.

The V call is TRBV12-5, the J call TRBJ1-2, with a weak D call TRBD1 (5 bases). The CDR3 consists of 12 residues. The germline gives CDR1 LGHNT, CDR2 FRNRAP. V gave up 5 bases and J gave up 7 bases, with 11 bases separating them. The CDR3: CASGEGAGGYTF. In DNA, the CDR3 is TGTGCTAGTGGTGAAGGGGCTGGTGGCTACACCTTC.

This chain's CDR3 is CASSLGLARQETQYF. The CDR3 DNA sequence: TGCGCCAGCAGCTTGGGCCTAGCGCGACAAGAGACCCAGTACTTC. The V and J genes are TRBV5-1 and TRBJ2-5; D is perhaps TRBD2 (6 bases). Germline assignment: CDR1 SGHRS and CDR2 YFSETQ. The CDR3 is 15 residues long. V lost 0 bases, J lost 2 bases, and 11 bases lay in between.